These 29 T cell receptor beta chains came from one sample sequenced in a study of blood T cells in healthy people across ages. It was with a sample-barcoded 5' primer and a J-beta primer mix that a second PCR of roughly 7 to 12 cycles was run. TCRdb re-derived calls from the 5' RACE reads in MiXCR, one entry per CDR3 protein. The repertoire consists of roughly 800,000 distinct CDR3 sequences, with 58% occurring once and the leading ten covering 20% to 25%. The sample taken for sequencing was blood. Every receptor here comes from a young man in good health.

Only a few counts were recorded for this clonotype. This chain joins TRBV7-2 and TRBJ2-5, with TRBD1 matching over 9 bases. The J call may be mistaken, given a closer DNA end match to TRBJ2-7. This CDR3 has 16 residues. Germline V gives CDR1 SGHTA, CDR2 FQGNSA. In DNA, the CDR3 is TGTGCCAGCAGCTTGCCCCCCGGGACAGGGCCCTCCGAGCAGTACTTC. As protein: CASSLPPGTGPSEQYF.

This clonotype appeared a single time. The chain links TRBV4-1 to TRBJ1-5; 8 bases are a match to TRBD1. The CDR3 totals 15 residues. Losses at the gene ends were 2 bases for V and 5 bases for J; bases not matched to a gene: 5. CDR1 MGHRA and CDR2 YSYEKL come from the germline V gene. The CDR3 reads CASSQQDRGDQPQHF. The CDR3 DNA sequence: TGCGCCAGCAGCCAACAAGACAGGGGAGATCAGCCCCAGCATTTT.

This chain joins TRBV11-1 and TRBJ2-3; D possibly corresponds to TRBD2 (5 bases). V was clipped by 6 bases and J by 2 bases, with 9 bases between them. This CDR3 has 13 amino acids. Germline CDR1 is SGHAT and CDR2 is FQDESV (reference sequence). CDR3 residues: CASRDFHTDTQYF. For the CDR3, the DNA is TGTGCCAGCAGGGACTTCCACACAGATACGCAGTATTTT.

This clonotype was detected only a few times. The chain combines TRBV29-1 with TRBJ2-1; 10 bases map to TRBD2. The CDR3 is 13 amino acids. CDR1 is SQVTM and CDR2 is ANQGSEA in the germline V gene. V was pared by 7 bases and J by 4 bases, with 4 bases of the junction left unmatched. CDR3 DNA: TGCAGCGCAGCGGGAGGGACGTACAATGAGCAGTTCTTC. This codes for CSAAGGTYNEQFF.

This rearrangement joins TRBV5-5 to TRBJ2-6, with TRBD2 as a possible D gene (6 bases). V dropped 3 bases and J dropped 3 bases, with 19 bases sitting between them. Germline V gene data show CDR1 as SGHKS and CDR2 as YYEKEE (reference sequence). The CDR3 is 18 residues long. CDR3 sequence: CASSSTFGGLSGANVLTF. The CDR3 coding sequence is TGTGCCAGCAGCTCGACGTTTGGGGGGTTAAGTGGGGCCAACGTCCTGACTTTC.

The V and J genes are TRBV5-1 and TRBJ2-3; D is unresolved. Germline V gene lookup returns CDR1 SGHRS and CDR2 YFSETQ. V was shortened by 2 bases and J by 10 bases, with 11 bases between the two germline ends. This CDR3 has 12 amino acids. The CDR3 protein is CASSFNGDPQYF. The CDR3 DNA sequence: TGCGCCAGCAGCTTCAACGGTGATCCGCAGTATTTT.

This clonotype turned up a few times. The chain joins TRBV12-3 or TRBV12-4 to TRBJ2-5; D remains ambiguous. The CDR3 loop spans 14 amino acids. V was cut by 2 bases and J by 5 bases, with 12 bases left in between. The CDR3 DNA reads as TGTGCCAGCAGTTTAAGCTCTGACCCGGAGACCCAGTACTTC. Its protein product is CASSLSSDPETQYF.

The V gene is TRBV20-1, the J gene TRBJ2-7, with TRBD2 as a possible D gene (6 bases). V was shortened by 1 base and J by 2 bases, with 15 bases between the two germline ends. The CDR3 has 15 amino acids. The germline CDR1 and CDR2 sequences are DFQATT and SNEGSKA (reference sequence). CDR3 nucleotides: TGCAGTGCTAGAGTAAAAGCCGGGGGAACCTACGAGCAGTACTTC. Its protein product is CSARVKAGGTYEQYF.

DNA for the CDR3: TGTGCCAGCAGTAGCGGCTACTACACAGATACGCAGTATTTT. Protein: CASSSGYYTDTQYF. The chain has TRBV25-1 and TRBJ2-3, with D possibly matching TRBD2 (5 bases). This CDR3 has 14 residues. Trimming shortened V by 5 bases and J by 2 bases, and 11 bases separated the two germline ends. Per germline, CDR1 MGHDK and CDR2 SYGVNS.

This chain links TRBV12-3 or TRBV12-4 with TRBJ1-1; TRBD1 matches 7 bases. V shed 8 bases, J shed 12 bases, and the junction held 15 bases outside the gene matches. The CDR3 runs to 13 residues. CDR3: CASGLGQVWKTFF. CDR3 coding DNA: TGTGCCAGCGGATTAGGACAGGTGTGGAAAACTTTCTTT.

This clonotype occurred a few times. This rearrangement joins TRBV9 to TRBJ2-7; a possible D gene is TRBD2 (5 bases). Trimming pared 0 bases from V and 0 bases from J, leaving 10 bases between. Germline V lookup: CDR1 SGDLS, CDR2 YYNGEE. The CDR3 extends over 15 amino acids. The CDR3 DNA follows: TGTGCCAGCAGCGTAGGGACTTCAGTCTCCTACGAGCAGTACTTC. Translated, it gives CASSVGTSVSYEQYF.

The chain recombines TRBV12-3 or TRBV12-4 with TRBJ2-5; the D gene is possibly TRBD2 (6 bases). The CDR3 sequence is 14 residues long. Trimming removed 3 bases at V and 5 bases at J, with 13 bases between. Written as DNA, the CDR3 is TGTGCCAGCAGTTTTGCGGGGTTTAGGGAGACCCAGTACTTC. This translates into CASSFAGFRETQYF.

The chain is built from TRBV27 and TRBJ2-3; TRBD1 is a possible D gene (5 bases). The CDR3 loop spans 17 amino acids. With 5 bases removed from V and 4 bases from J, the gap between germline ends came to 22 bases. Germline loops: CDR1 MNHEY, CDR2 SMNVEV (reference sequence). In nucleotides, the CDR3 is TGTGCCAGCAGTCCCACAGGCCCATTTCTGCTGTCAGATACGCAGTATTTT. Amino acids: CASSPTGPFLLSDTQYF.

The chain has TRBV20-1 and TRBJ2-4; 10 bases match TRBD1. CDR1 and CDR2 (germline): DFQATT, SNEGSKA (reference sequence). The V gene end was trimmed by 6 bases and the J gene end by 13 bases; junction bases not matched to a gene: 15. The CDR3 consists of 14 residues. The CDR3 loop reads CSAPIPGQGSQQYF. The CDR3 region has the DNA TGCAGTGCCCCAATACCGGGACAGGGGTCCCAGCAGTACTTC.

For the CDR3, the DNA is TGTGCCAGCAGTCTTGGAGGGCTCTATGGCTACACCTTC. Its protein is CASSLGGLYGYTF. The chain uses TRBV25-1 and TRBJ1-2; D remains unclear. This CDR3 is built from 13 residues. The V gene's germline CDR1 is MGHDK and CDR2 SYGVNS. The germline V and J ends were trimmed by 5 bases and 4 bases, with 11 bases remaining between them.

The rearrangement links TRBV14 to TRBJ2-5; the D gene is possibly TRBD2 (6 bases). The J call may be mistaken, given a closer DNA end match to TRBJ2-7. Germline V gene lookup returns CDR1 SGHDN and CDR2 FVKESK. CDR3 length: 15 residues. The CDR3 nucleotides are TGTGCCAGCAGCCAAGGGCGGGGCCGTGCCTACGAGCAGTACTTC. Amino acid sequence: CASSQGRGRAYEQYF.

The V and J genes are TRBV20-1 and TRBJ1-1, with TRBD1 identical over 7 bases. Germline assignment: CDR1 DFQATT and CDR2 SNEGSKA (reference sequence). J gave up 5 bases and V 4 bases, and 7 bases lay outside the gene matches. This CDR3 has 13 amino acids. CDR3 bases: TGCAGTGCTAAGGGACAGCTGGGGACTGAAGCTTTCTTT. It is translated as CSAKGQLGTEAFF.

The V gene is TRBV10-3, the J gene TRBJ1-1, with 9 positions matching TRBD1. Germline V CDR1 and CDR2: ENHRY, SYGVKD. The CDR3 is made up of 16 amino acids. Trimming removed 0 bases from V and 4 bases from J; junction bases left unmatched: 6. The CDR3 DNA sequence: TGTGCCATCAGTGAGTCGCCGGACAGGGGATTCACTGAAGCTTTCTTT. Encoded protein: CAISESPDRGFTEAFF.

The V call is TRBV20-1, the J call TRBJ2-1, with D tentatively TRBD2 (6 bases). The V end was cut by 2 bases, the J end by 0 bases, with 14 bases between. CDR1 is DFQATT and CDR2 is SNEGSKA in the germline V gene (reference sequence). The CDR3 has 16 residues. The CDR3 DNA follows: TGCAGTGCTAGACCTGGAGGGGCCAGCTCCTACAATGAGCAGTTCTTC. Protein product: CSARPGGASSYNEQFF.

With respect to this clonotype: A much more abundant neighbour one base away suggests this may be a read error. The chain recombines TRBV9 with TRBJ2-5; D may be TRBD2 (7 bases). V was pared by 4 bases and J by 11 bases, with 27 bases between. The CDR3 runs 16 residues. Per germline, CDR1 SGDLS and CDR2 YYNGEE. CDR3 sequence reads: CASSMPRVSGTLEQYF. In DNA, the CDR3 is TGTGCCAGCAGCATGCCCCGGGTCAGCGGGACATTAGAGCAGTACTTC.

The chain is built from TRBV7-2 and TRBJ2-5; 11 bases are a match to TRBD2. The length of the CDR3 is 16 residues. The germline V gene encodes CDR1 SGHTA and CDR2 FQGNSA. Unmatched junction bases numbered 7, after V lost 5 bases and J lost 2 bases. CDR3 nucleotide sequence: TGTGCCAGCAGCCAACAACTAGCGGGGGTACAAGAGACCCAGTACTTC. It yields the protein CASSQQLAGVQETQYF.

The rearrangement uses TRBV5-6 and TRBJ2-7, with a weak D call TRBD1 (6 bases). The CDR3 contains 15 residues. Trimming removed 2 bases from V and 1 base from J, with 13 bases in between. The V gene's germline CDR1 is SGHDT and CDR2 YYEEEE. The CDR3 reads CASSFRSGASYEQYF. Here the CDR3 DNA reads TGTGCCAGCAGCTTTCGGTCAGGGGCGTCCTACGAGCAGTACTTC.

The V call is TRBV7-2, the J call TRBJ2-5; D is tentatively TRBD1 or TRBD2 (6 bases each). V shed 1 base and J shed 4 bases, with 16 bases lying between them. Germline CDR1 SGHTA, CDR2 FQGNSA. The length of the CDR3 is 16 residues. CDR3 bases: TGTGCCAGCAGCTTAGTTAGGGGGGCGAAGGGAGAGACCCAGTACTTC. Its translation: CASSLVRGAKGETQYF.

The chain uses TRBV11-1 and TRBJ2-7; TRBD2 matches 7 bases. The J call could be wrong; TRBJ2-4 is a better fit for the DNA end. This CDR3 contains 14 residues. The germline gives CDR1 SGHAT, CDR2 FQDESV (reference sequence). The DNA for the CDR3 is TGTGCCAGCAGCTACCGGGGCGGGAGAAACATTCAGTACTTC. Amino acids: CASSYRGGRNIQYF.

V gene TRBV4-3 combines with J gene TRBJ1-2; the D is unclear. Germline V CDR1 and CDR2: LGHNA, YSLEER. V was clipped by 1 base and J by 1 base, with 4 bases between them. The CDR3 has 13 amino acids. CDR3 in amino acids: CASSQAINYGYTF. The CDR3 nucleotides are TGCGCCAGCAGCCAAGCGATTAACTATGGCTACACCTTC.

Concerning this clonotype itself: A much more abundant neighbour one base away suggests this may be a read error. The rearrangement links TRBV5-1 to TRBJ2-4; the D gene could be TRBD1 or TRBD2 (5 bases each). From germline, CDR1 is SGHRS and CDR2 YFSETQ. The length of the CDR3 is 14 residues. The CDR3 coding sequence is TGCGCCAACAGCTTGGCGGTTGGGGGAAACATTCAGTACTTC. Translated: CANSLAVGGNIQYF. The complete variable domain, with remaining parts taken from reference TRBV5-1 and TRBJ2-4, reads KAGVTQTPRYLIKTRGQQVTLSCSPISGHRSVSWYQQTPGQGLQFLFEYFSETQRNKGNFPGRFSGRQFSNSRSEMNVSTLELGDSALYLCANSLAVGGNIQYFGAGTRLSVL.

CDR3 sequence (DNA): TGTGCCAGCAGCACCCAACGGGGGGAGGACAGCTACTACGAGCAGTACTTC. This sequence encodes CASSTQRGEDSYYEQYF. This chain uses TRBV21-1 with TRBJ2-7; the D segment call TRBD2 is taken from the table without a DNA check. TRBV21-1 is marked as a pseudogene. The CDR3 loop spans 17 amino acids.

V is TRBV28 and J is TRBJ2-1; TRBD1 matches at 7 bases. V lost 3 bases and J lost 8; bases outside the gene matches: 7. CDR3 length: 14 residues. In germline, CDR1 is MDHEN, CDR2 SYDVKM. CDR3: CASSFGAGGYEQFF. The CDR3 nucleotides are TGTGCCAGCAGTTTCGGGGCAGGGGGATATGAGCAGTTCTTC.

As DNA, the CDR3 is TGTGCCAGCAGCCCGGTCCGTCTCGTGTCTAAAAACATTCAGTACTTC. This gives the protein CASSPVRLVSKNIQYF. This rearrangement joins TRBV7-8 to TRBJ2-4; no reliable D call. Trimming shortened V by 5 bases and J by 4 bases, and 18 bases separated the two germline ends. Germline assignment: CDR1 SGHVS and CDR2 FQNEAQ. CDR3 length: 16 residues.